The next 5 T cell receptor beta chains were all read from a single sample in a study of T cells after yellow fever vaccination. In TCRdb, the 5' RACE reads were re-called with MiXCR into one record per CDR3 protein. Found here are around 310,000 distinct CDR3 sequences, about 4% of them singletons; the top ten hold less than 25%. This specimen consisted of PBMCs, obtained 5 days after the yellow fever booster vaccination. These receptors all stem from a man younger than 35 who received the YFV17D yellow fever vaccine.

The table lists this clonotype with a few counts. The chain recombines TRBV15 with TRBJ2-1; D call uncertain. The germline V and J ends were trimmed by 0 bases and 7 bases, with 10 bases remaining between them. Germline V gives CDR1 LNHNV, CDR2 YYDKDF (reference sequence). This CDR3 region has 14 residues. For the CDR3, the DNA is TGTGCCACCAGCAGAGATTTTAAAGGGAATGAGCAGTTCTTC. It specifies CATSRDFKGNEQFF.

The chain combines TRBV5-1 with TRBJ2-6, with D perhaps TRBD1 (6 bases). The length of the CDR3 is 16 residues. The germline V gene encodes CDR1 SGHRS and CDR2 YFSETQ. Trimming shortened V by 4 bases and J by 2 bases, and 13 bases separated the two germline ends. CDR3 coding DNA: TGCGCCAGCAGCCCCGGGGACAATCCTGGGGCCAACGTCCTGACTTTC. Protein: CASSPGDNPGANVLTF. The full variable domain, with the rest looked up from reference TRBV5-1 and TRBJ2-6, is KAGVTQTPRYLIKTRGQQVTLSCSPISGHRSVSWYQQTPGQGLQFLFEYFSETQRNKGNFPGRFSGRQFSNSRSEMNVSTLELGDSALYLCASSPGDNPGANVLTFGAGSRLTVL.

This clonotype appeared many times. The rearrangement links TRBV10-2 to TRBJ2-3; TRBD2 matches at 7 bases. CDR1 is WSHSY, CDR2 SAAADI, per germline. V dropped 3 bases and J dropped 3; count of bases not matched to a gene: 3. This CDR3 is built from 14 residues. The CDR3 is CASSDGGRTDTQYF. The DNA of the CDR3 is TGCGCCAGCAGTGACGGGGGGAGGACAGATACGCAGTATTTT.

This clonotype was counted only a few times. V is TRBV24-1 and J is TRBJ2-1; the match to TRBD1 covers 10 bases. There are 14 residues in the CDR3. Trimming at V came to 6 bases and at J to 9 bases, leaving 7 bases not matched to a gene. Germline values: CDR1 KGHDR, CDR2 SFDVKD. Written as DNA, the CDR3 is TGTGCCACCAGTACCCGGGACAGGGGTTCTGAGCAGTTCTTC. It codes for CATSTRDRGSEQFF.

This clonotype was seen at least ten times. Relative to the germline gene, one junction end is altered; a read error may explain this. The CDR3 region has the DNA TGTGCCAGCGGTTACAACAATCAGCCCCAGCATTTT. Its protein is CASGYNNQPQHF. The chain joins TRBV6-5 to TRBJ1-5; D gene unclear. The CDR3 runs to 12 residues. Germline CDR1 and CDR2: MNHEY and SVGAGI.